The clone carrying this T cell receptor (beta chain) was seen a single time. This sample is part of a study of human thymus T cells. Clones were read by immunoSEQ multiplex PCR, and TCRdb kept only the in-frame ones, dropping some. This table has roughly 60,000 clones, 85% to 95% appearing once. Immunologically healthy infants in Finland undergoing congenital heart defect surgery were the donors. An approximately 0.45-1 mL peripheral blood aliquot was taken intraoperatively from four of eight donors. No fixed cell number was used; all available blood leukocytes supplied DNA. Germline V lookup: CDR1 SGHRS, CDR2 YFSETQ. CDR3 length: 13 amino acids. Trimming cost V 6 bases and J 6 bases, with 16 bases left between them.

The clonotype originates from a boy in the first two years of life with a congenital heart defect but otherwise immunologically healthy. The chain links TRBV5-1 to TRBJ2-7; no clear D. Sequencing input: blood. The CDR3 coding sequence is TGCGCCAGCAAAGGTCTCGTTCTGGGCGAGCAGTACTTC. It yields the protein CASKGLVLGEQYF.